One sample yielded the 17 T cell receptor beta chains listed below, sequenced in a study of blood T cell repertoires in COVID-19. Libraries were prepared by immunoSEQ multiplex PCR; TCRdb keeps only in-frame clonotypes and omits some of them. In the table there are around 260,000 clones, roughly 84% of which are singletons. The material sequenced was peripheral blood. The receptors shown here come from a human donor with COVID-19, enrolled during active disease. The donor label of this sample is uncertain.

The gene calls are TRBV6-5 and TRBJ1-1; TRBD1 matches 7 bases. This CDR3 spans 14 amino acids. Unmatched junction bases numbered 8, after V lost 7 bases and J lost 3 bases. Germline lookup yields CDR1 MNHEY and CDR2 SVGAGI. The CDR3 nucleotides read TGTGCCAGCACCTCGGACAGGCTTGACACTGAAGCTTTCTTT. Translating gives CASTSDRLDTEAFF.

This clone was counted once. The chain links TRBV28 to TRBJ1-5, with TRBD1 identical over 7 bases. Trimming cost V 5 bases and J 3 bases; bases outside gene matches: 10. CDR1 is MDHEN, CDR2 SYDVKM, per germline. There are 16 residues in the CDR3. The CDR3 loop is CASSGAGTVLNQPQHF. The DNA of the CDR3 is TGTGCCAGCAGTGGCGCCGGGACAGTCCTCAATCAGCCCCAGCATTTT.

This clone has a single count. CDR3 sequence (DNA): TGTGCCAGCAGTGAATACAGGACAGGGGGCTCCTACGAGCAGTACTTC. It yields the protein CASSEYRTGGSYEQYF. This chain links TRBV25-1 with TRBJ2-7; the match to TRBD1 covers 10 bases. This CDR3 contains 16 residues. V lost 0 bases to trimming and J lost 0 bases; unmatched junction nucleotides: 2. Germline-derived CDR1 and CDR2 are MGHDK and SYGVNS.

V is TRBV28 and J is TRBJ2-2; D might be TRBD1 (5 bases). Germline assignment: CDR1 MDHEN and CDR2 SYDVKM. The length of the CDR3 is 13 residues. Trimming removed 7 bases at V and 7 bases at J, with 13 bases between. The CDR3 here is CASTRGTGGELFF. The CDR3 nucleotides are TGTGCCAGCACGCGAGGAACAGGCGGGGAGCTGTTTTTT.

This chain joins TRBV7-2 and TRBJ1-4; 8 nucleotides agree with TRBD1. The CDR3 spans 15 residues. Germline CDR1 SGHTA, CDR2 FQGNSA. V shed 5 bases and J 8 bases; nucleotides not matched to a gene: 10. The CDR3 DNA reads TGTGCCAGCAGCCCTCCAGGGGGCGCGGAAGAAAAACTGTTTTTT. It is translated as CASSPPGGAEEKLFF.

The rearrangement joins TRBV9 to TRBJ1-1; D is uncertain. V was pared by 0 bases and J by 8 bases, with 17 bases between. The CDR3 is 15 amino acids. The germline V gene has CDR1 SGDLS and CDR2 YYNGEE. The CDR3 nucleotides read TGTGCCAGCAGCGTAGGTCCTCGAGGGTTTGGGGAAGCTTTCTTT. Its protein is CASSVGPRGFGEAFF. Full variable domain (missing parts from reference TRBV9 and TRBJ1-1): DSGVTQTPKHLITATGQRVTLRCSPRSGDLSVYWYQQSLDQGLQFLIQYYNGEERAKGNILERFSAQQFPDLHSELNLSSLELGDSALYFCASSVGPRGFGEAFFGQGTRLTVV.

The chain employs TRBV30 and TRBJ2-7; 14 bases map to TRBD2. This CDR3 has 14 residues. Germline values: CDR1 GTSNPN, CDR2 SVGIG (reference sequence). With 1 base clipped from V and 4 bases from J, the junction kept 0 bases outside the gene matches. CDR3 region: CAWSGLAGGYEQYF. CDR3 in DNA: TGTGCCTGGAGTGGACTAGCGGGAGGGTACGAGCAGTACTTC. Filled out from reference TRBV30 and TRBJ2-7, the complete variable domain reads SQTIHQWPATLVQPVGSPLSLECTVEGTSNPNLYWYRQAAGRGLQLLFYSVGIGQISSEVPQNLSASRPQDRQFILSSKKLLLSDSGFYLCAWSGLAGGYEQYFGPGTRLTVT.

V is TRBV19 and J is TRBJ2-2; 8 nucleotides line up with TRBD2. The CDR3 has 14 amino acids. Trimming cost V 9 bases and J 0 bases; bases outside gene matches: 3. CDR1 is LNHDA, CDR2 SQIVND, per germline (reference sequence). For the CDR3, the DNA is TGTGCCAGCCGGGAGGGCGCGAACACCGGGGAGCTGTTTTTT. Translating gives CASREGANTGELFF. Using reference TRBV19 and TRBJ2-2 for the parts outside the CDR3, the full variable domain is DGGITQSPKYLFRKEGQNVTLSCEQNLNHDAMYWYRQDPGQGLRLIYYSQIVNDFQKGDIAEGYSVSREKKESFPLTVTSAQKNPTAFYLCASREGANTGELFFGEGSRLTVL.

The chain couples TRBV9 to TRBJ2-3; D gene unclear. The CDR3 totals 13 residues. V dropped 4 bases and J dropped 1 base, with 7 bases sitting between them. Germline V CDR1 and CDR2: SGDLS, YYNGEE. The CDR3 DNA reads as TGTGCCAGCAGCTCCCTACGCACAGATACGCAGTATTTT. Residues: CASSSLRTDTQYF. The full variable domain, its missing parts supplied by reference TRBV9 and TRBJ2-3, is DSGVTQTPKHLITATGQRVTLRCSPRSGDLSVYWYQQSLDQGLQFLIQYYNGEERAKGNILERFSAQQFPDLHSELNLSSLELGDSALYFCASSSLRTDTQYFGPGTRLTVL.

The J gene is TRBJ1-5, the V gene TRBV29-1, with D perhaps matching TRBD1 (6 bases). Germline V CDR1 and CDR2: SQVTM, ANQGSEA. V was trimmed by 4 bases and J by 0 bases, leaving 10 bases between them. The CDR3 is made up of 14 amino acids. CDR3 region: CSVATGYSNQPQHF. The CDR3, as DNA: TGCAGCGTTGCTACAGGGTATAGCAATCAGCCCCAGCATTTT.

Points on this clone: Other DNA sequences in the sample encode the same CDR3. This chain links TRBV7-3 with TRBJ2-2; possible D gene TRBD2, 5 bases. Germline lookup yields CDR1 SGHTA and CDR2 FQGTGA. V lost 5 bases and J 1 base, leaving 8 bases between the germline ends. CDR3 length equals 14 residues. CDR3 sequence (DNA): TGTGCCAGCAGCCTCGGAGGGAACACCGGGGAGCTGTTTTTT. Translated: CASSLGGNTGELFF.

V is TRBV13 and J is TRBJ2-1; D might be TRBD1 (5 bases). With 1 base removed from V and 7 bases from J, the gap between germline ends came to 14 bases. This CDR3 has 15 residues. The germline CDR1 and CDR2 sequences are PRHDT and FYEKMQ (reference sequence). CDR3 bases: TGTGCCAGCAGCTTAGTGGGGCTAGGGCGAAATGAGCAGTTCTTC. Its translation is CASSLVGLGRNEQFF.

The V call is TRBV30, the J call TRBJ2-5; 9 nucleotides match TRBD2. Per the germline V gene, CDR1 is GTSNPN and CDR2 is SVGIG (reference sequence). This CDR3 spans 13 amino acids. V lost 3 bases and J lost 5; bases outside the gene matches: 4. The CDR3 is CAWSLLAGETQYF. CDR3 DNA: TGTGCCTGGAGCCTACTAGCGGGCGAGACCCAGTACTTC. The full variable domain, rest sourced from reference TRBV30 and TRBJ2-5, is SQTIHQWPATLVQPVGSPLSLECTVEGTSNPNLYWYRQAAGRGLQLLFYSVGIGQISSEVPQNLSASRPQDRQFILSSKKLLLSDSGFYLCAWSLLAGETQYFGPGTRLLVL.

This clone was seen a few times. The rearrangement links TRBV30 to TRBJ1-2; D perhaps matches TRBD1 (5 bases). Between the trimmed V and J ends, which lost 3 bases and 4 bases, there was a span of 9 bases. The CDR3 covers 12 residues. From germline, CDR1 is GTSNPN and CDR2 SVGIG (reference sequence). The CDR3 nucleotides read TGTGCCTGGAGCCGGGGGTTCTATGGCTACACCTTC. It specifies CAWSRGFYGYTF.

This clone was seen just once. The gene calls are TRBV6-5 and TRBJ1-3, with D perhaps matching TRBD1 (6 bases). This CDR3 has 14 residues. The V end lost 8 bases, the J end lost 0 bases, and 11 bases lay between the germline ends. Germline assignment: CDR1 MNHEY and CDR2 SVGAGI. DNA of the CDR3: TGTGCCAGCTGGGGGCGGCGCTCTGGAAACACCATATATTTT. The encoded protein is CASWGRRSGNTIYF.

The chain is built from TRBV7-3 and TRBJ1-1; D is possibly TRBD1 (5 bases). V was clipped by 5 bases and J by 5 bases, with 18 bases between them. CDR1 is SGHTA and CDR2 is FQGTGA in the germline V gene. CDR3 length equals 15 residues. For the CDR3, the DNA is TGTGCCAGCAGCCTATATCCAGGGAGGGATACTGAAGCTTTCTTT. Translation gives CASSLYPGRDTEAFF.

The V and J genes are TRBV18 and TRBJ1-5; 10 bases fit TRBD1. The CDR3 is 17 amino acids. V gave up 3 bases and J gave up 1 base; unmatched junction bases: 6. Germline values: CDR1 KGHSH, CDR2 LQKENI. As DNA, the CDR3 is TGTGCCAGCTCACCCCAGGGACAGGGGTTGAGCAATCAGCCCCAGCATTTT. Amino acids: CASSPQGQGLSNQPQHF.